This T cell receptor beta chain derives from a study of control samples from healthy donors and cancer patients. Sequencing used immunoSEQ multiplex PCR; TCRdb keeps in-frame clones, though not all of them. The sample consists of about 51,000 clones, 75% to 85% of them appearing once. Trimming shortened V by 4 bases and J by 5 bases, and 12 bases separated the two germline ends. CDR1 and CDR2 from the germline V gene are LGHDT and YNNKEL (reference sequence). CDR3 length equals 14 residues. The V gene is TRBV3-1 (or the pseudogene TRBV3-2), the J gene TRBJ2-1; D is possibly TRBD2 (5 bases). The source is a man in his 70s in good health. The sequenced sample consisted of blood. CDR3 sequence reads: CASSLLLGDNEQFF. DNA of the CDR3: TGTGCCAGCAGCCTCCTCCTGGGAGACAATGAGCAGTTCTTC.